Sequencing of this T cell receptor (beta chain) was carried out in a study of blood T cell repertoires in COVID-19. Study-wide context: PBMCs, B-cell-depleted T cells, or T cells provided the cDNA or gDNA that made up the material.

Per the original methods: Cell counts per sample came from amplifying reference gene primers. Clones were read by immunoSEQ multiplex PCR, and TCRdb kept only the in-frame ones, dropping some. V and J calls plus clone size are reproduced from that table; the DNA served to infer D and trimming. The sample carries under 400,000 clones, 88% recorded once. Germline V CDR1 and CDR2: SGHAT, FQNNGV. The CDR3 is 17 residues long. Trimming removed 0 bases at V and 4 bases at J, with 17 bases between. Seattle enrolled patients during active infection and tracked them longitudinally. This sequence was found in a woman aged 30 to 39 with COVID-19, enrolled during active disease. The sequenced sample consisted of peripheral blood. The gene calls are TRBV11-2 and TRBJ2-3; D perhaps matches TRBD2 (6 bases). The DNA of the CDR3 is TGTGCCAGCAGCTTAGATGGTAGCGGCGCGAATTCAGATACGCAGTATTTT. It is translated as CASSLDGSGANSDTQYF. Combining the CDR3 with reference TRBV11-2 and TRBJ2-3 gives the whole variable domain EAGVAQSPRYKIIEKRQSVAFWCNPISGHATLYWYQQILGQGPKLLIQFQNNGVVDDSQLPKDRFSAERLKGVDSTLKIQPAKLEDSAVYLCASSLDGSGANSDTQYFGPGTRLTVL.